This T cell receptor beta chain was observed in a study of shared clonotypes between healthy human individuals. This CDR3 region has 18 residues. Germline V lookup: CDR1 SQVTM, CDR2 ANQGSEA. V dropped 7 bases and J dropped 3; count of bases not matched to a gene: 20. A single count supports this clone. Once extracted for a subset, genomic DNA was divided evenly among several immunoSEQ plates. The data were produced by immunoSEQ multiplex PCR, yet TCRdb's version contains in-frame clones alone and is incomplete. This sample has 550,000 to 600,000 clones, with 70% to 80% found just once. Those who donated, Caucasian adults without exception, all lived in Nashville, Tennessee.

The sequencing sample was made of PBMCs. V usage is TRBV29-1 and J usage is TRBJ2-4; 8 bases map to TRBD2. The receptor was derived from a woman in her forties in good health. Some clones in this sample may be carry-over from other donors' samples. The CDR3 protein is CSAIKRLASQGGKNIQYF. In nucleotides, the CDR3 is TGCAGCGCCATAAAGCGACTAGCGTCCCAGGGCGGCAAAAACATTCAGTACTTC. Together with reference TRBV29-1 and TRBJ2-4, the CDR3 gives the full variable domain: SAVISQKPSRDICQRGTSLTIQCQVDSQVTMMFWYRQQPGQSLTLIATANQGSEATYESGFVIDKFPISRPNLTFSTLTVSNMSPEDSSIYLCSAIKRLASQGGKNIQYFGAGTRLSVL.